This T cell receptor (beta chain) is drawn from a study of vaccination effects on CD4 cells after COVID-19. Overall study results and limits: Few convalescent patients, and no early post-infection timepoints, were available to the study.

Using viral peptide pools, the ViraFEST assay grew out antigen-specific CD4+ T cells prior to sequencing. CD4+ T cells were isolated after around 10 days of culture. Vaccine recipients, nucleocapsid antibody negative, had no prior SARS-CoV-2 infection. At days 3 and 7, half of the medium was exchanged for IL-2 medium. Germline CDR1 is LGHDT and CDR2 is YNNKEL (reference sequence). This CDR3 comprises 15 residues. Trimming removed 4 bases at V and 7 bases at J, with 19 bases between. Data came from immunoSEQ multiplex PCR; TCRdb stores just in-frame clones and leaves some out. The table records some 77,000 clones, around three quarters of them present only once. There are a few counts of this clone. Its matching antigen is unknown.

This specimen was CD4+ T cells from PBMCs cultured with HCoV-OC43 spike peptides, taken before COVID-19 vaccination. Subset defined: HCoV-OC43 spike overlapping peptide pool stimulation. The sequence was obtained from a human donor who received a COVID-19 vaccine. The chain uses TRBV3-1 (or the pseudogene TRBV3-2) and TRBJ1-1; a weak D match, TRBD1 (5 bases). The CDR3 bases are TGTGCCAGCAGCCCTCACGTGGGAGGGGCCGATGAAGCTTTCTTT. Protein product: CASSPHVGGADEAFF.